This record concerns one T cell receptor beta chain sequence. Its target is not known. Germline V lookup: CDR1 SGHTA, CDR2 FQGNSA. This CDR3 has 10 residues. The V end was cut by 8 bases, the J end by 14 bases, with 15 bases between. This sample was taken from a study of CD8+ T cells in alopecia areata. Whole-study context: Among treated patients, oral tofacitinib was administered at 5 to 10 mg twice daily.

Treatment given: oral pan-JAK inhibitor, 5-10 mg twice daily. It was cDNA, reverse transcribed from extracted RNA, that served as the sequencing template. Data came from immunoSEQ multiplex PCR; TCRdb stores just in-frame clones and leaves some out. The sample lists 150,000 to 250,000 clones, 58% occurring once. Study results and caveats: Scalp clonality and expanded CD8+ clones among the top 100 fell significantly with tofacitinib. Persistence of many expanded lesional clones was seen in scalp and blood during tofacitinib. Normal scalp showed lower clonality than lesional scalp, especially alopecia totalis/universalis.

This material consisted of CD4+ T cells sorted from blood, taken at week 24, from a patient treated with tofacitinib. This clonotype originated in a human donor with alopecia areata. The chain employs TRBV7-2 and TRBJ1-2, with D unresolved. DNA for the CDR3: TGTGCCAGCGCCCTAGAGGACCCTACCTTC. Translated: CASALEDPTF.